Each of the 24 T cell receptor beta chains below was sequenced from the same sample in a study of cytomegalovirus exposure and HLA in healthy donors. The PCR was carried out with 60 Vbeta primers and 13 Jbeta primers. The assay was immunoSEQ multiplex PCR, and TCRdb's table has in-frame clones only and misses some. The table has about 120,000 clones, around 76% seen once. Sequenced material: PBMCs. The receptors come from a middle-aged woman in good health and CMV-seropositive.

The V call is TRBV10-3, the J call TRBJ2-5; 7 bases line up with TRBD1. J lost 3 bases, V lost 8 bases, and 12 bases had no gene match. CDR1 is ENHRY, CDR2 SYGVKD, per germline. The CDR3 has 15 residues. The CDR3 DNA sequence: TGTGCCATCCAATCCCGAGGGGGCGGCGAAGAGACCCAGTACTTC. Its protein is CAIQSRGGGEETQYF.

The rearrangement links TRBV10-3 to TRBJ2-2, with D possibly matching TRBD2 (5 bases). This CDR3 is built from 15 residues. V lost 3 bases, J lost 1 base, and 9 bases lay in between. The germline gives CDR1 ENHRY, CDR2 SYGVKD. The CDR3 loop reads CAISDVGRNTGELFF. As DNA, the CDR3 is TGTGCCATCAGTGACGTAGGGAGGAACACCGGGGAGCTGTTTTTT.

The rearrangement links TRBV4-1 to TRBJ2-3; 8 nucleotides line up with TRBD1. In germline, CDR1 is MGHRA, CDR2 YSYEKL. The CDR3 consists of 15 residues. Losses at the gene ends were 4 bases for V and 4 bases for J; bases not matched to a gene: 7. The CDR3: CASSLQGANPDTQYF. The DNA of the CDR3 is TGCGCCAGCAGCCTCCAGGGGGCCAACCCAGATACGCAGTATTTT.

The chain combines TRBV6-5 with TRBJ1-6, with no clear D. Per germline, CDR1 MNHEY and CDR2 SVGAGI. This CDR3 contains 15 residues. Trimming took off 5 bases at V and 8 bases at J, with 16 bases between the two ends. The CDR3 sequence: CASSDLQRMDSPLHF. DNA for the CDR3: TGTGCCAGCAGTGACTTACAGAGAATGGATTCACCCCTCCACTTT.

The chain uses TRBV2 and TRBJ2-1; weak D call: TRBD2 (5 bases). Germline V gene lookup returns CDR1 SNHLY and CDR2 FYNNEI. The V gene lost 2 bases and the J gene lost 7 bases, with 12 bases spanning the gap. The CDR3 has 14 amino acids. The CDR3 DNA reads TGTGCCAGCAGTGAAAAGGTCCGGGGAAATGAGCAGTTCTTC. It is translated as CASSEKVRGNEQFF.

This clone appeared a few times. The V call is TRBV6-5, the J call TRBJ2-5, with D unresolved. Judging by the DNA end, TRBJ2-7 fits better; the J call may be wrong. Germline assignment: CDR1 MNHEY and CDR2 SVGAGI. The length of the CDR3 is 16 residues. In DNA form, the CDR3 reads TGTGCCAGCAGTTACTCCCGGAGCCTACTTTCCTACGAGCAGTACTTC. Residues: CASSYSRSLLSYEQYF.

This clone appeared a few times. The CDR3 loop is CASSLENRGLNSPLHF. Written as DNA, the CDR3 is TGTGCCAGCAGTTTAGAGAACAGGGGTCTTAATTCACCCCTCCACTTT. This chain joins TRBV27 and TRBJ1-6, with TRBD1 matching 7 bases. Trimming cost V 2 bases and J 6 bases; bases outside gene matches: 7. This CDR3 is built from 16 residues. Looked up from germline, CDR1 is MNHEY and CDR2 is SMNVEV (reference sequence).

The chain carries TRBV9 and TRBJ2-7; 10 bases are shared with TRBD2. Germline CDR1 is SGDLS and CDR2 is YYNGEE. This CDR3 contains 15 residues. V shed 0 bases and J 3 bases; nucleotides not matched to a gene: 3. CDR3 coding DNA: TGTGCCAGCAGCGTAGCGGCTAGCGGGGGCTACGAGCAGTACTTC. Amino acid sequence: CASSVAASGGYEQYF.

The V and J genes are TRBV19 and TRBJ2-7, with 9 bases matching TRBD1. Germline CDR1 reads LNHDA; CDR2 reads SQIVND (reference sequence). V was pared by 5 bases and J by 3 bases, with 8 bases of the junction left unmatched. This CDR3 spans 15 amino acids. CDR3 bases: TGTGCCAGTAGTTTAAGGACAGGGGAGAACTACGAGCAGTACTTC. Translation: CASSLRTGENYEQYF.

J is TRBJ2-7 and V is TRBV4-1; 10 bases fit TRBD1. Germline trimming cut 0 bases from V and 4 bases from J; bases unmatched to any gene: 6. This CDR3 has 16 amino acids. Germline V gene sequence: CDR1 MGHRA, CDR2 YSYEKL. CDR3 nucleotides: TGCGCCAGCAGCCAAGAAGTGACAGGGGGCCCGTACGAGCAGTACTTC. Protein sequence: CASSQEVTGGPYEQYF.

The chain uses TRBV5-1 and TRBJ1-1; D perhaps matches TRBD1 (6 bases). The germline V gene encodes CDR1 SGHRS and CDR2 YFSETQ. Trimming removed 6 bases from V and 0 bases from J, with 18 bases in between. The CDR3 length is 16 residues. DNA of the CDR3: TGCGCCAGCAAGAGAACAGGGACTATCATGAACACTGAAGCTTTCTTT. It specifies CASKRTGTIMNTEAFF.

This clone was seen once. The chain couples TRBV7-3 to TRBJ2-5, with D maybe TRBD2 (6 bases). The CDR3 contains 14 residues. Trimming removed 1 base from V and 1 base from J, with 7 bases in between. Germline lookup yields CDR1 SGHTA and CDR2 FQGTGA. The CDR3 spells CASSLMGGQETQYF. The CDR3 region has the DNA TGTGCCAGCAGCTTAATGGGGGGCCAAGAGACCCAGTACTTC.

This clone was counted a few times. The chain employs TRBV4-2 and TRBJ2-5; 8 nucleotides agree with TRBD2. V dropped 0 bases and J dropped 2; count of bases not matched to a gene: 5. Germline V gene lookup returns CDR1 LGHNA and CDR2 YNFKEQ. The CDR3 has 16 amino acids. The chain's CDR3 is CASSQDPGGVQETQYF. DNA for the CDR3: TGTGCCAGCAGCCAAGACCCGGGGGGGGTTCAAGAGACCCAGTACTTC.

This chain links TRBV6-6 with TRBJ1-5; 7 bases align to TRBD1. J was trimmed by 4 bases and V by 2 bases; bases with no gene match: 8. Germline CDR1 is MNHNY and CDR2 is SVGAGI (reference sequence). This CDR3 region has 16 residues. The CDR3 here is CASSYQAGQLNQPQHF. The DNA of the CDR3 is TGTGCCAGCAGTTACCAGGCGGGACAGCTGAATCAGCCCCAGCATTTT.

DNA of the CDR3: TGCGCCAGCAGCTCATCCGGGTCGAGTACTGAAGCTTTCTTT. It specifies CASSSSGSSTEAFF. The chain uses TRBV5-1 and TRBJ1-1; D is uncertain. From germline, CDR1 is SGHRS and CDR2 YFSETQ. V was cut by 3 bases and J by 5 bases, with 14 bases left in between. The CDR3 consists of 14 residues.

The J gene is TRBJ2-7, the V gene TRBV7-2; maybe TRBD1 (6 bases). The CDR3 extends over 14 amino acids. Germline CDR1 and CDR2: SGHTA and FQGNSA. V lost 5 bases and J lost 1, with 12 bases in between. The CDR3 region is CASSPGQSSYEQYF. The CDR3 nucleotides read TGTGCCAGCAGCCCAGGACAGTCGTCCTACGAGCAGTACTTC.

The chain couples TRBV7-9 to TRBJ2-7, with unresolved D. Germline CDR1 reads SEHNR; CDR2 reads FQNEAQ (reference sequence). V lost 4 bases and J lost 6, with 13 bases in between. This CDR3 is 13 amino acids long. The CDR3 here is CASSSPGEIEQYF. CDR3 bases: TGTGCCAGCAGCTCCCCAGGTGAGATCGAGCAGTACTTC.

This clone has more than one count but fewer than ten. The chain links TRBV7-2 to TRBJ1-5; weak D call: TRBD1 (5 bases). Germline V CDR1 and CDR2: SGHTA, FQGNSA. This CDR3 spans 12 amino acids. Trimming cost V 0 bases and J 9 bases, with 6 bases left between them. The CDR3 nucleotides are TGTGCCAGCAGCTTAGCGCAGGGGCCCCAGCATTTT. This codes for CASSLAQGPQHF.

This sequence joins TRBV30 and TRBJ2-3; 7 bases agree with TRBD1. V shed 3 bases, J shed 1 base, and the junction held 10 bases outside the gene matches. Per germline, CDR1 GTSNPN and CDR2 SVGIG (reference sequence). This CDR3 comprises 16 residues. The CDR3 loop reads CAWRLPGQIRTDTQYF. CDR3 in DNA: TGTGCCTGGAGGTTACCGGGACAGATCCGCACAGATACGCAGTATTTT.

J is TRBJ1-6 and V is TRBV19; TRBD1 matches at 7 bases. Per germline, CDR1 LNHDA and CDR2 SQIVND (reference sequence). This CDR3 is built from 17 residues. Trimming took 5 bases from V and 12 from J; bases not matched to a gene: 19. In DNA, the CDR3 is TGTGCCAGTAGTTTCACTTCCGGGACAGACCCCATCGGACCCCTCCACTTT. This encodes CASSFTSGTDPIGPLHF.

The J gene is TRBJ2-7, the V gene TRBV4-2, with unresolved D. This CDR3 spans 15 amino acids. V was clipped by 0 bases and J by 6 bases, with 15 bases between them. Germline V gene lookup returns CDR1 LGHNA and CDR2 YNFKEQ. The CDR3 protein is CASSQDQDPHSEQYF. The CDR3 coding sequence is TGTGCCAGCAGCCAAGATCAAGATCCTCACAGCGAGCAGTACTTC.

This clone appeared a single time. CDR3 region: CASSEGGKGPNQPQHF. The CDR3, as DNA: TGTGCCAGCAGTGAAGGCGGGAAGGGGCCTAATCAGCCCCAGCATTTT. V gene TRBV2 combines with J gene TRBJ1-5, with D tentatively TRBD1 (5 bases). Trimming took off 1 base at V and 4 bases at J, with 14 bases between the two ends. Germline V lookup: CDR1 SNHLY, CDR2 FYNNEI. This CDR3 comprises 16 residues.

The chain has TRBV2 and TRBJ2-3; 9 bases fit TRBD2. Germline V CDR1 and CDR2: SNHLY, FYNNEI. The CDR3 totals 16 residues. V trimming: 4 bases; J trimming: 4 bases; junction bases outside the gene matches: 9. The CDR3 here is CASSVRRGGGSDTQYF. The CDR3 DNA is TGTGCCAGCAGTGTACGGCGGGGGGGCGGATCAGATACGCAGTATTTT.

The chain carries TRBV29-1 and TRBJ2-1; D is ambiguous. The CDR3 runs 11 residues. The ends were cut back, 3 bases at V and 4 bases at J, with 4 bases in the middle. CDR1 and CDR2 (germline): SQVTM, ANQGSEA. The CDR3 loop reads CSVDVYNEQFF. The CDR3 DNA reads as TGCAGCGTTGACGTATACAATGAGCAGTTCTTC.